The 14 T cell receptor beta chains in this list originate from one sample, sequenced in a study of blood T cell repertoires in COVID-19. The assay was immunoSEQ multiplex PCR, and TCRdb's table has in-frame clones only and misses some. The table records more than 80,000 clones, roughly 86% of them present only once. Source material: peripheral blood. These receptors originate from a man aged 35 to 55 with acute or convalescent COVID-19.

CDR3 bases: TGTGCCAGCAAAACAGCGGGGGGCCCCTACGAGCAGTACTTC. Its protein product is CASKTAGGPYEQYF. V and J are TRBV7-2 and TRBJ2-7; the match to TRBD2 covers 9 bases. Losses at the gene ends were 7 bases for V and 2 bases for J; bases not matched to a gene: 6. This CDR3 spans 14 amino acids. Germline CDR1 is SGHTA and CDR2 is FQGNSA.

V gene TRBV10-2 combines with J gene TRBJ2-1; no firm D call. V lost 8 bases, J lost 5 bases, and 10 bases lay in between. The V gene's germline CDR1 is WSHSY and CDR2 SAAADI. This CDR3 is 12 amino acids long. Here the CDR3 reads CASRADNNEQFF. The CDR3 nucleotides read TGCGCCAGCCGCGCCGACAACAATGAGCAGTTCTTC.

CDR3 nucleotide sequence: TGTGCCAGCAGCTTAGATAGTACCGGTGGTTCACCCCTCCACTTT. The encoded protein is CASSLDSTGGSPLHF. This chain links TRBV7-3 with TRBJ1-6; D ambiguous. There are 15 residues in the CDR3. Germline V gene data show CDR1 as SGHTA and CDR2 as FQGTGA. V gave up 2 bases and J gave up 9 bases, with 14 bases separating them.

A few counts support this clone. The chain carries TRBV19 and TRBJ1-2, with TRBD1 matching 8 bases. CDR1 is LNHDA and CDR2 is SQIVND in the germline V gene (reference sequence). V shed 5 bases, J shed 2 bases, and the junction held 7 bases outside the gene matches. The CDR3 is 15 residues long. The CDR3 region has the DNA TGTGCCAGTAGTGCCCCGGGACAGGTGAACTATGGCTACACCTTC. Amino acid sequence: CASSAPGQVNYGYTF.

V usage is TRBV12-5 and J usage is TRBJ1-3, with a tentative D call TRBD1 (5 bases). CDR1 is LGHNT, CDR2 FRNRAP, per germline. CDR3 size: 16 residues. V was cut by 5 bases and J by 1 base, with 15 bases left in between. CDR3 nucleotides: TGTGCTAGTGGTCTGACCGAAGGGGTGTCTGGAAACACCATATATTTT. As protein: CASGLTEGVSGNTIYF.

Of note for this clone: Other DNA variants within this sample encode the same CDR3. The chain links TRBV18 to TRBJ2-7; D gene uncertain. The CDR3 contains 12 residues. Looked up from germline, CDR1 is KGHSH and CDR2 is LQKENI. Trimming stripped 6 bases from V and 0 bases from J, with 6 bases between. CDR3 nucleotide sequence: TGTGCCAGCTCGCCGAGCTCCTACGAGCAGTACTTC. This translates into CASSPSSYEQYF.

J is TRBJ2-7 and V is TRBV5-1, with TRBD1 identical over 7 bases. V lost 4 bases and J lost 4; bases outside the gene matches: 5. The germline gives CDR1 SGHRS, CDR2 YFSETQ. The CDR3 runs 13 residues. The CDR3 is CASSQGQSYEQYF. In DNA, the CDR3 is TGCGCCAGCAGCCAGGGACAGAGTTACGAGCAGTACTTC.

This clone showed up just once. The gene calls are TRBV18 and TRBJ2-7; D is perhaps TRBD2 (7 bases). The germline V and J ends were trimmed by 3 bases and 5 bases, with 14 bases remaining between them. Germline V gene lookup returns CDR1 KGHSH and CDR2 LQKENI. This CDR3 contains 14 residues. CDR3 coding DNA: TGTGCCAGCTCACCTCGAGGGGGGGCCCACGAGCAGTACTTC. Its translation: CASSPRGGAHEQYF.

The chain is built from TRBV10-3 and TRBJ1-2; possible D gene TRBD1, 5 bases. This CDR3 contains 13 residues. The V end lost 3 bases, the J end lost 5 bases, and 10 bases lay between the germline ends. Germline CDR1 ENHRY, CDR2 SYGVKD. The CDR3 here is CAISESRGYGYTF. The CDR3 DNA reads as TGTGCCATCAGTGAATCCCGGGGGTATGGCTACACCTTC.

The CDR3: CASKLGQGGSIAEAFF. CDR3 DNA: TGCGCCAGCAAATTAGGACAGGGGGGGAGTATAGCTGAAGCTTTCTTT. V and J are TRBV5-1 and TRBJ1-1; 10 nucleotides align to TRBD1. V gave up 6 bases and J gave up 6 bases; unmatched junction bases: 14. The CDR3 totals 16 residues. Germline values: CDR1 SGHRS, CDR2 YFSETQ.

The chain combines TRBV19 with TRBJ1-5, with 8 nucleotides matching TRBD1. The CDR3 covers 13 residues. Germline V lookup: CDR1 LNHDA, CDR2 SQIVND (reference sequence). With V trimmed by 6 bases and J by 5 bases, 3 bases remained unmatched. CDR3 nucleotide sequence: TGTGCCAGTAGAAAGACAGGGGATCAGCCCCAGCATTTT. Protein product: CASRKTGDQPQHF. Combining the CDR3 with reference TRBV19 and TRBJ1-5 gives the whole variable domain DGGITQSPKYLFRKEGQNVTLSCEQNLNHDAMYWYRQDPGQGLRLIYYSQIVNDFQKGDIAEGYSVSREKKESFPLTVTSAQKNPTAFYLCASRKTGDQPQHFGDGTRLSIL.

The chain recombines TRBV4-2 with TRBJ2-1, with TRBD2 identical over 11 bases. The CDR3 is made up of 16 amino acids. The V gene's germline CDR1 is LGHNA and CDR2 YNFKEQ. V dropped 1 base and J dropped 5; count of bases not matched to a gene: 4. The CDR3 reads CASSQGGLAVNNEQFF. The CDR3, as DNA: TGTGCCAGCAGCCAAGGGGGACTAGCGGTAAACAATGAGCAGTTCTTC.

J is TRBJ2-2 and V is TRBV18, with D possibly being TRBD1 (6 bases). Trimming left V 3 bases short and J 6 bases short, with 14 bases between. The CDR3 covers 15 residues. Germline-derived CDR1 and CDR2 are KGHSH and LQKENI. The CDR3 is CASSPTLTGSGELFF. Written as DNA, the CDR3 is TGTGCCAGCTCACCGACGTTAACAGGGTCCGGGGAGCTGTTTTTT.

V and J are TRBV11-2 and TRBJ2-5; 8 nucleotides align to TRBD2. V lost 0 bases, J lost 1 base, and 13 bases stayed unmatched. The CDR3 is 19 amino acids. The germline V gene encodes CDR1 SGHAT and CDR2 FQNNGV. The chain's CDR3 is CASSLDLWGSGDLQETQYF. In nucleotides, the CDR3 is TGTGCCAGCAGCTTAGATCTCTGGGGTAGCGGGGATCTCCAAGAGACCCAGTACTTC.